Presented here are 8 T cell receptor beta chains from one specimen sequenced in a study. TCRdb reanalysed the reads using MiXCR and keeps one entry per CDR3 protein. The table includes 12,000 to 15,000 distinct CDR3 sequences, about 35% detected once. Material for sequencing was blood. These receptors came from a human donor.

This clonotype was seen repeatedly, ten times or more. DNA for the CDR3: TGCGCCAGCAGCCAGAGTACTAATAATTCACCCCTCCACTTT. Translating it yields CASSQSTNNSPLHF. This sequence joins TRBV4-3 and TRBJ1-6; no firm D call. V lost 3 bases to trimming and J lost 5 bases, with 8 bases between them. The length of the CDR3 is 14 residues. In germline, CDR1 is LGHNA, CDR2 YSLEER.

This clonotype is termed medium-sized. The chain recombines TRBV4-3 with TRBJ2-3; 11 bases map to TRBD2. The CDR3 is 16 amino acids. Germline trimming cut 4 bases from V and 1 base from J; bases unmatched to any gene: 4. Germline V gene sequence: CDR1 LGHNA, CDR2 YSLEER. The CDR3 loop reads CASSLTTSGGTDTQYF. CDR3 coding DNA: TGCGCCAGCAGCCTGACGACTAGCGGGGGCACAGATACGCAGTATTTT.

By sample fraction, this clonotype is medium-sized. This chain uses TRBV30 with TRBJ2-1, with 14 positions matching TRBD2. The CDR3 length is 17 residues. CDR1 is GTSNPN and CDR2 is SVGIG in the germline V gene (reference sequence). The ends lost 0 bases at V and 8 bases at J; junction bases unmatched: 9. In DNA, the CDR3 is TGTGCCTGGAGTGTTAGTTTCGGGACTAGCGGGAGCCATGAGCAGTTCTTC. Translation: CAWSVSFGTSGSHEQFF.

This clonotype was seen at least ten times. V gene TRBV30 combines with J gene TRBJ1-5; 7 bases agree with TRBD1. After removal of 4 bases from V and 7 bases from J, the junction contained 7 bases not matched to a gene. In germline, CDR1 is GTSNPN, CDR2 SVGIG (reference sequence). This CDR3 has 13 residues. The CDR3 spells CAWTSHRGQPQHF. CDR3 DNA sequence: TGTGCCTGGACGTCCCACAGGGGACAGCCCCAGCATTTT.

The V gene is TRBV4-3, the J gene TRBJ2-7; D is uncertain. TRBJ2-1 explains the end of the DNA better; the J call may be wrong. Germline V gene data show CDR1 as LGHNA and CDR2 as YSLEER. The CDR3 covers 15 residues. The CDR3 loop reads CASSQGWSSYNEQFF. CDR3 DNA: TGCGCCAGCAGCCAAGGCTGGAGCTCCTACAATGAGCAGTTCTTC.

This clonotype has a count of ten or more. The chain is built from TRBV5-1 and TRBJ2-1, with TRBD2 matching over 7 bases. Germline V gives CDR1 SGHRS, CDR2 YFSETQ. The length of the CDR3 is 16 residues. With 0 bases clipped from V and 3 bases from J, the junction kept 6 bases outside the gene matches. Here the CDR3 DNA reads TGCGCCAGCAGCTTGGTAGTGGGCGGGAGCTACAATGAGCAGTTCTTC. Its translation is CASSLVVGGSYNEQFF.

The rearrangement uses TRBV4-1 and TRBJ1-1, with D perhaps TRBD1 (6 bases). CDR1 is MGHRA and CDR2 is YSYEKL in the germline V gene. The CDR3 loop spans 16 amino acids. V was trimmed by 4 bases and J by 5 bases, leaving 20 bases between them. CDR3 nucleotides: TGCGCCAGCAGCCCCCATGCCGGACAGCCTCGGACTGAAGCTTTCTTT. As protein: CASSPHAGQPRTEAFF.

The CDR3: CSASFSPDEQYF. CDR3 nucleotide sequence: TGCAGTGCTAGTTTTAGCCCCGACGAGCAGTACTTC. This chain uses TRBV20-1 with TRBJ2-7; no definite D call. Germline V gene data show CDR1 as DFQATT and CDR2 as SNEGSKA (reference sequence). The CDR3 runs 12 residues. Between the trimmed V and J ends, which lost 3 bases and 5 bases, there was a span of 11 bases.